This T cell receptor (beta chain) derives from a study of cytomegalovirus exposure and HLA in healthy donors. Deletions cut 11 bases from V and 1 base from J, with 12 bases between. Germline assignment: CDR1 SNHLY and CDR2 FYNNEI. The CDR3 spans 12 residues. In regard to this clone: Antigen: not known.

Whole-study findings and limits: Reportedly, cytomegalovirus status was diagnosed with high sensitivity and specificity. Rare sequences made up most TCRs, while some public TCRs were found in many donors. The TCR clusters that emerged in the first cohort tended, a later analysis found, to co-occur in the approximately 130 validation repertoires.

The method was immunoSEQ multiplex PCR; TCRdb's version includes in-frame clones alone and lacks a portion of them. The sample includes about 98,000 clones, about 95% of them seen just once. The sequence came from a woman under 30 in good health and CMV-seronegative. The rearrangement links TRBV2 to TRBJ2-7, with unresolved D. Input material: PBMCs. CDR3: CACVLGSYEQYF. The CDR3 bases are TGTGCCTGCGTCCTTGGTTCCTACGAGCAGTACTTC.